The clone carrying this TCR beta chain was counted a few times. Researchers amplified the TCR beta CDR3 regions from RNA transcripts. The TCR CDR3 first-round RT-PCR relied on the HTBI primer set. TCRdb itself ran the multiplex PCR reads through MiXCR, one entry per CDR3 protein. Of about 210,000 distinct CDR3 sequences in the sample, 17% were seen once. Graves' hyperthyroidism qualified as stable when ophthalmopathy did not progress within 18 months. The source of the sample is a study of T cells in Graves' hyperthyroidism and ophthalmopathy. Germline-derived CDR1 and CDR2 are MNHNS and SASEGT. The CDR3 runs 15 residues. Trimming took off 11 bases at V and 2 bases at J, with 18 bases between the two ends.

The origin of this receptor is a man aged 45 to 65 with Graves' hyperthyroidism. The rearrangement links TRBV6-1 to TRBJ1-4; maybe TRBD1 (5 bases). Input material: blood. The CDR3 here is CAEGKSGSTNEKLFF. The CDR3 DNA reads TGTGCCGAAGGGAAATCAGGGTCGACTAATGAAAAACTGTTTTTT.